This is a list of T cell receptor beta chains from one sample in a study of blood T cell repertoires in COVID-19. Clones were read by immunoSEQ multiplex PCR, and TCRdb kept only the in-frame ones, dropping some. The sample contains 71,000 or so clones, about four fifths of which appear only once. The sample comprised peripheral blood. These receptors were obtained from a man in his sixties or seventies with acute or convalescent COVID-19. Each CDR3 is given with its conserved first and last residue. A D gene is named only where the DNA matches it firmly. A row's size may be missing; if present it is once, few, many or a size class.

j_call,clone_size,d_call,v_call,cdr3_nt,cdr3_aa
TRBJ2-7,NA,TRBD2,TRBV30,TGTGCCTGGAACCCGGGACTAGCTGCCCTGGAGCAGTACTTC,CAWNPGLAALEQYF
TRBJ2-2,NA,TRBD1,TRBV11-3,TGTGCCAGCAGCGCCTCTCTACAGGGGAAGGGAGGGGAGCTGTTTTTT,CASSASLQGKGGELFF
TRBJ1-6,NA,NA,TRBV11-1,TGTGCCAGCAGCCGGGACATGGTTTCACCCCTCCACTTT,CASSRDMVSPLHF
TRBJ1-1,NA,TRBD1,TRBV28,TGTGCCAGCAGTTACAGGGGAACTGAAGCTTTCTTT,CASSYRGTEAFF
TRBJ1-4,NA,NA,TRBV13,TGTGCCAGCAGCTCTACGGAGGGGGAAAAACTGTTTTTT,CASSSTEGEKLFF
TRBJ1-2,NA,NA,TRBV14,TGTGCCAGCAGCCAGTCGGGAGGGGGCTATGGCTACACCTTC,CASSQSGGGYGYTF
TRBJ2-2,few,TRBD2,TRBV6-2/TRBV6-3,TGTGCCAGCAGTTACTCCTTGCGGGAGGGCCTTACCGGGGAGCTGTTTTTT,CASSYSLREGLTGELFF
TRBJ1-5,NA,TRBD1,TRBV19,TGTGCCAGTAGGGACAGGGGTCGGAGAAAGGGGAATAGCAATCAGCCCCAGCATTTT,CASRDRGRRKGNSNQPQHF
TRBJ2-1,NA,TRBD1,TRBV7-3,TGTGCCAGCAGCCCCAAGGGGGCCCAGGGGGCTAACAATGAGCAGTTCTTC,CASSPKGAQGANNEQFF
TRBJ2-5,NA,TRBD1,TRBV5-4,TGTGCCAGCAGCTCCAGACAGGGGACGGGAGAGACCCAGTACTTC,CASSSRQGTGETQYF
TRBJ1-1,NA,TRBD1,TRBV5-4,TGTGCCAGCAGCTTGGAGGGGGCCAGGGGCCACACTGAAGCTTTCTTT,CASSLEGARGHTEAFF
TRBJ1-5,once,TRBD1,TRBV7-9,TGTGCCAGCAGCTTAGCGTCGACAGGGTACAATCAGCCCCAGCATTTT,CASSLASTGYNQPQHF
TRBJ1-5,NA,NA,TRBV30,TGTGCCTGGAGTCCCGACAGAAATCAGCCCCAGCATTTT,CAWSPDRNQPQHF
TRBJ2-2,once,NA,TRBV5-4,TGTGCCAGCAGCACCCCCCCTGGAGGGGAATACACCGGGGAGCTGTTTTTT,CASSTPPGGEYTGELFF
TRBJ1-3,NA,NA,TRBV5-1,TGCGCCAGCAGCCCGCGGAGCTCTGGAAACACCATATATTTT,CASSPRSSGNTIYF
TRBJ2-7,NA,NA,TRBV20-1,TGCAGTGCTAGTGCCCCAGAAGCGGTGCTCTCCTACGAGCAGTACTTC,CSASAPEAVLSYEQYF
TRBJ2-7,few,TRBD1,TRBV4-2,TGTGCCAGCAGCCAAGATTCGGGGGCCAACCGGCGAGGGACAGGGTCCTACGAGCAGTACTTC,CASSQDSGANRRGTGSYEQYF
TRBJ1-6,NA,TRBD1,TRBV7-2,TGTGCCAGCAGCCCGCAGAGGACAGGAGGAAATTCACCCCTCCACTTT,CASSPQRTGGNSPLHF
TRBJ2-7,NA,TRBD2,TRBV19,TGTGCCACCGGGACTAGCGGGACGGGCGAGCAGTACTTC,CATGTSGTGEQYF
TRBJ2-7,NA,TRBD2,TRBV7-3,TGTGCCAGCAGCTTAAACGAACTAGCGGGAGTTCGTGGCGAGCAGTACTTC,CASSLNELAGVRGEQYF
TRBJ2-7,NA,TRBD1,TRBV24-1,TGTGCCACCAGTGAGACAGGGCCGACCTCCTACGAGCAGTACTTC,CATSETGPTSYEQYF
TRBJ1-4,NA,NA,TRBV7-8,TGTGCCAGCAGCTTAGCCTTAGGCGGGGAGGGTTCTAATGAAAAACTGTTTTTT,CASSLALGGEGSNEKLFF
TRBJ1-1,NA,NA,TRBV30,TGTGCCTGGAGTCCAGGGGTGAACACTGAAGCTTTCTTT,CAWSPGVNTEAFF
TRBJ1-5,NA,NA,TRBV18,TGTGCCAGCTCACCACCTAATACTGAACCCCAGCATTTT,CASSPPNTEPQHF
TRBJ1-3,NA,NA,TRBV5-8,TGTGCCAGCAGCCGGGGACTGATCTCTGGAAACACCATATATTTT,CASSRGLISGNTIYF
TRBJ2-7,few,NA,TRBV10-1,TGCGCCAGCAGTGATCCAGGCCCGGGGGAGCAGTACTTC,CASSDPGPGEQYF
TRBJ2-3,NA,NA,TRBV28,TGTGCCAGCAGTCTTAGCACAGATACGCAGTATTTT,CASSLSTDTQYF
TRBJ1-3,NA,NA,TRBV5-5,TGTGCCAGCAGCTTGTGGGAGACCCCCGGAGCTGGAAACACCATATATTTT,CASSLWETPGAGNTIYF
TRBJ1-5,NA,TRBD1,TRBV30,TGTGCCTGGACAGGGGGCAATAGCAATCAGCCCCAGCATTTT,CAWTGGNSNQPQHF
TRBJ2-1,NA,NA,TRBV7-6,TGTGCCAGCAGCTTAGTAGACTGGTTCTTC,CASSLVDWFF
TRBJ2-3,NA,NA,TRBV19,TGTGCCAGTAGTATAGGGCGGAGCACAGATACGCAGTATTTT,CASSIGRSTDTQYF
TRBJ1-1,few,TRBD1,TRBV15,TGTGCCACCAGCAGGGGAGGGACAGGGGAAATGGCTTTCTTT,CATSRGGTGEMAFF
TRBJ1-4,NA,NA,TRBV19,TGTGCCAGTACAAAAGTAGCAGGGGACGAAAAACTGTTTTTT,CASTKVAGDEKLFF
TRBJ2-7,NA,NA,TRBV30,TGTGCCTGGAGATTCGGTGGGAGTCAATACGAGCAGTACTTC,CAWRFGGSQYEQYF
TRBJ2-5,NA,TRBD1,TRBV3-1/TRBV3-2,TGTGCCAGCAGCTCACAGGGGGCCCCAGAGACCCAGTACTTC,CASSSQGAPETQYF
TRBJ2-7,NA,TRBD1,TRBV5-1,TGCCCCAGCAGCTTGGGGGGTGTGGGGACAGGGGCCGACGAGCAGTACTTC,CPSSLGGVGTGADEQYF
TRBJ1-3,NA,NA,TRBV7-2,TGTGCCAGCAGCTTAGCAGAGCACAGCAATGGAAACACCATATATTTT,CASSLAEHSNGNTIYF
TRBJ1-1,NA,TRBD1,TRBV6-6,TGTGCCATTCAGGGGGCTGGGAACACTGAAGCTTTCTTT,CAIQGAGNTEAFF
TRBJ1-5,NA,TRBD1,TRBV7-4,TGTGCCAGCAGCTATCCGACAGGGGGGGGCGGGTTTCAGCCCCAGCATTTT,CASSYPTGGGGFQPQHF
TRBJ1-2,NA,NA,TRBV2,TGTGCCAGCAGGGGAGGACAAGACTATGGCTACACCTTC,CASRGGQDYGYTF
TRBJ2-2,NA,NA,TRBV25-1,TGTGCCAGCAGTGACCAAAACACCGGGGAGCTGTTTTTT,CASSDQNTGELFF
TRBJ1-5,once,NA,TRBV10-3,TGTGCCATCAGTGAGTCGAGCCAAGTTAGCAATCAGCCCCAGCATTTT,CAISESSQVSNQPQHF
TRBJ2-1,few,NA,TRBV10-3,TGTGCCATCAGCGTGGCACAGGCTAACAATGAGCAGTTCTTC,CAISVAQANNEQFF
TRBJ2-1,NA,NA,TRBV7-2,TGTGCCAGCAGCTCCGAGGCTGTCTCCTACAATGAGCAGTTCTTC,CASSSEAVSYNEQFF
TRBJ1-3,NA,TRBD1,TRBV28,TGTGCCAGCGGAAAGACAGGGGGGGCTGGAAACACCATATATTTT,CASGKTGGAGNTIYF
TRBJ2-7,NA,NA,TRBV28,TGTGCCAGCGAAGGGGTAAGCGAGCAGTACTTC,CASEGVSEQYF
TRBJ1-2,NA,NA,TRBV9,TGTGCCAGCAGCCCACCCGGTGCGGGGAAGGGTGGCTACACCTTC,CASSPPGAGKGGYTF
TRBJ1-1,NA,NA,TRBV5-4,TGTGCCAGCAGCTTGGCGGGAGAACTGAACACTGAAGCTTTCTTT,CASSLAGELNTEAFF